This TCR beta chain comes out of a study of read filtering for tumor transcriptome and immune sequencing. Study summary: Among patients, some 17 were male and more than 11 female, aged 47 to 80 (mean roughly 63). Transcriptome libraries were built from DNase-treated RNA.

The library was built from roughly 400 ng RNA with molecular barcoded adaptors for alpha/delta and beta/gamma chains. TCRdb redid the calling of the reads with MiXCR, one entry per CDR3 protein. This sample yields some 39,000 distinct CDR3 sequences, of which about 14% are seen a single time; 15% to 20% belongs to the top ten. Every patient had bone marrow sampled while the disease was active. This clonotype came up a few times. CDR3 length: 16 residues. Germline V gene sequence: CDR1 LGHNA, CDR2 YNFKEQ. The V and J ends lost 4 bases and 0 bases respectively, with 14 bases between them. The gene calls are TRBV4-2 and TRBJ2-3; tentative D call: TRBD2 (7 bases). The source of this sequence is a donor aged 40 or older with multiple myeloma. Sequencing was done on a sample of a population of CD138-negative cells sorted from bone marrow. The chain's CDR3 is CASSPNAGASTDTQYF. The CDR3 DNA is TGTGCCAGCAGCCCTAATGCGGGGGCCAGCACAGATACGCAGTATTTT.